This T cell receptor (beta chain) was retrieved from a study of blood T cell repertoires in COVID-19. Turning to the study itself: PBMCs, B-cell-depleted T cells, or T cells provided the cDNA or gDNA that made up the material.

Germline V CDR1 and CDR2: SGHVS, FNYEAQ. Losses at the gene ends were 5 bases for V and 2 bases for J; bases not matched to a gene: 8. The CDR3 loop spans 16 amino acids. This table comes from immunoSEQ multiplex PCR, and its TCRdb copy is limited to in-frame clones, with some not included. The table includes about 240,000 clones, roughly 87% detected once. The chain combines TRBV7-6 with TRBJ2-2, with TRBD1 matching 7 bases. Sequencing used peripheral blood. This TCR was sampled from a man aged 55-75 years who had recovered from COVID-19. CDR3 residues: CASSSDRADNTGELFF. CDR3 nucleotide sequence: TGTGCCAGCAGCAGTGACAGGGCCGATAACACCGGGGAGCTGTTTTTT.